The T cell receptor beta chain under discussion was sequenced for a study of blood T cell repertoires in COVID-19. About the study: COVID-19 samples, acute and convalescent, were from the United States, Italy and Spain. PBMCs, B-cell-depleted T cells, or T cells were the source of the cDNA or gDNA that made up the material.

Between the trimmed V and J ends, which lost 0 bases and 4 bases, there was a span of 13 bases. Germline V gene data show CDR1 as LGHDT and CDR2 as YNNKEL (reference sequence). This CDR3 is built from 16 residues. The protocol was immunoSEQ multiplex PCR, while the TCRdb copy is restricted to in-frame clones and leaves out a portion. This sample yields about 80,000 clones, of which around 79% are seen a single time; 15% to 20% belongs to the top ten. This sequence originates from a human donor in a cohort sampled during active COVID-19. The source material was peripheral blood. The gene calls are TRBV3-1 (or the pseudogene TRBV3-2) and TRBJ1-5, with D maybe TRBD1 (5 bases). The CDR3 nucleotides are TGTGCCAGCAGCCAAGATTCTGGAGGGGCAAATCAGCCCCAGCATTTT. Its protein is CASSQDSGGANQPQHF.